These 22 T cell receptor beta chains came from one sample sequenced in a study of regulatory T cells in long-lasting Graves disease. The TCR beta library used iRepertoire HTBI primers with Arm-PCR amplification of CDR3. TCRdb ran MiXCR on the multiplex PCR reads and lists one entry per CDR3 protein. Found here are fewer than 550,000 distinct CDR3 sequences, about 22% of them singletons; the top ten hold 6.5% to 9%. Sample time point: persistent/refractory GD, antithyroid drugs over 5 years with positive TRAb. Generation of the TCR library employed RNA extracted from PBMCs. Sequencing used peripheral blood mononuclear cells (PBMCs), obtained when the disease was refractory, from a patient treated with antithyroid drugs. The receptors were sampled from a female donor with Graves disease.

This clonotype came up many times. The V call is TRBV28, the J call TRBJ2-2; 7 bases line up with TRBD2. Germline CDR1 MDHEN, CDR2 SYDVKM. J was trimmed by 1 base and V by 2 bases; bases with no gene match: 1. CDR3 length: 15 amino acids. This CDR3 is CASSLGGGNTGELFF. The DNA of the CDR3 is TGTGCCAGCAGTTTAGGGGGGGGGAACACCGGGGAGCTGTTTTTT.

This clonotype was seen repeatedly, ten times or more. The V call is TRBV12-3 or TRBV12-4, the J call TRBJ1-1, with 8 bases matching TRBD1. The CDR3 length is 14 residues. Losses at the gene ends were 5 bases for V and 3 bases for J; bases not matched to a gene: 5. The CDR3 reads CASSKQGVDTEAFF. The CDR3 DNA reads as TGTGCCAGCAGTAAACAGGGGGTGGACACTGAAGCTTTCTTT.

This clonotype was found many times. V usage is TRBV6-5 and J usage is TRBJ1-6; D not resolved. Trimming pared 4 bases from V and 7 bases from J, leaving 8 bases between. There are 13 residues in the CDR3. Germline CDR1 and CDR2: MNHEY and SVGAGI. CDR3 coding DNA: TGTGCCAGCAGTTTGGGGATGAATTCACCCCTCCACTTT. This gives the protein CASSLGMNSPLHF.

This clonotype came up many times. The gene calls are TRBV9 and TRBJ1-1; D not resolved. Trimming left V 4 bases short and J 0 bases short, with 7 bases between. In germline, CDR1 is SGDLS, CDR2 YYNGEE. The CDR3 is made up of 13 amino acids. The DNA for the CDR3 is TGTGCCAGCAGCCCAGACTTGAACACTGAAGCTTTCTTT. Translating gives CASSPDLNTEAFF.

The chain joins TRBV6-1 to TRBJ2-6; D is unresolved. The CDR3 length is 17 residues. From germline, CDR1 is MNHNS and CDR2 SASEGT. The germline V and J ends were trimmed by 7 bases and 2 bases, with 18 bases remaining between them. CDR3 region: CASTNHVWSAGANVLTF. The CDR3 DNA follows: TGTGCCAGCACCAACCACGTATGGTCCGCTGGGGCCAACGTCCTGACTTTC.

Of note for this clonotype: This may come from a read error, since a much larger clone is one base off. The chain uses TRBV11-3 and TRBJ2-5, with TRBD2 matching 9 bases. The germline V gene has CDR1 SGHNT and CDR2 YENEEA. V shed 5 bases and J 5 bases; nucleotides not matched to a gene: 6. The CDR3 spans 14 residues. The CDR3 DNA reads as TGTGCCAGCAGCGTAGCGGGAGTTCACGAGACCCAGTACTTC. Its translation: CASSVAGVHETQYF.

Worth noting for this clonotype: Since a much larger clone is just one base distant, this may be a read error. The V call is TRBV12-3 or TRBV12-4, the J call TRBJ1-2; D remains unclear. This CDR3 region has 13 residues. CDR3 DNA sequence: TGTGCCGGCAGCCGCAACCCGTACTATGGCTACACCTTC. It yields the protein CAGSRNPYYGYTF.

At least ten counts were recorded for this clonotype. The rearrangement joins TRBV29-1 to TRBJ1-2, with D possibly TRBD1 on 5 matching bases. V lost 0 bases and J 5 bases, leaving 13 bases between the germline ends. There are 14 residues in the CDR3. The germline V gene encodes CDR1 SQVTM and CDR2 ANQGSEA. DNA for the CDR3: TGCAGCGTTGAAGATCACGTCGGGGGTTATGGCTACACCTTC. Amino acid sequence: CSVEDHVGGYGYTF.

For this clonotype: At one end the junction does not follow the germline gene, possibly because of a read error. The chain links TRBV18 to TRBJ1-4, with D possibly being TRBD1 (5 bases). Germline lookup yields CDR1 KGHSH and CDR2 LQKENI. This CDR3 has 14 amino acids. CDR3 DNA: TGTGCCAGCCCACCCCCCCGGCGGGACGAAAAACTGTTTTTT. Translating gives CASPPPRRDEKLFF.

This clonotype was seen many times. The CDR3 protein is CASSLRDTEAFF. DNA of the CDR3: TGTGCCAGCAGTCTCCGAGACACTGAAGCTTTCTTT. The chain joins TRBV12-3 or TRBV12-4 to TRBJ1-1; D is ambiguous. The CDR3 has 12 amino acids. V was pared by 5 bases and J by 3 bases, with 7 bases between.

The rearrangement uses TRBV4-1 and TRBJ1-5; D is perhaps TRBD1 (6 bases). The CDR3 is 16 amino acids. Germline assignment: CDR1 MGHRA and CDR2 YSYEKL. Trimming removed 1 base from V and 1 base from J, with 11 bases in between. CDR3 amino acids: CASSQAGGGSNQPQHF. In DNA form, the CDR3 reads TGCGCCAGCAGCCAAGCGGGGGGGGGCAGCAATCAGCCCCAGCATTTT.

V gene TRBV7-9 combines with J gene TRBJ2-1, with TRBD2 identical over 11 bases. Germline CDR1 reads SEHNR; CDR2 reads FQNEAQ (reference sequence). The CDR3 contains 16 residues. V was clipped by 3 bases and J by 7 bases; unmatched bases: 8. As DNA, the CDR3 is TGTGCCAGCAGCTTGGTACTAGCGGGAGAGGGGAATGAGCAGTTCTTC. Translation: CASSLVLAGEGNEQFF.

The sample holds a few counts of this clonotype. The junction does not match germline at one end; this may be a read error. The genes are TRBV12-3 or TRBV12-4 and TRBJ1-2; a weak D match, TRBD1 (6 bases). CDR3 length: 14 amino acids. In nucleotides, the CDR3 is TGTGCCAACAGTTTAAGCCCAGGGGTCTATGGCTACACCTTC. This codes for CANSLSPGVYGYTF.

This clonotype was observed at least ten times. This chain connects TRBV7-2 to TRBJ1-1; D unclear. This CDR3 comprises 14 residues. The V and J ends lost 4 bases and 5 bases respectively, with 14 bases between them. Germline V CDR1 and CDR2: SGHTA, FQGNSA. The CDR3 region is CASSSRALGTEAFF. CDR3 nucleotide sequence: TGTGCCAGCAGCTCTCGGGCCCTGGGGACTGAAGCTTTCTTT.

This clonotype was detected many times. The chain uses TRBV28 and TRBJ1-1; TRBD1 aligns across 10 bases. Trimming cost V 10 bases and J 3 bases; bases outside gene matches: 8. Germline V CDR1 and CDR2: MDHEN, SYDVKM. The CDR3 is 14 residues long. DNA of the CDR3: TGTGCCATCGGGACAGGGGCCGGGGACACTGAAGCTTTCTTT. This gives the protein CAIGTGAGDTEAFF.

A remark on this clonotype: This clone may be a read error of a much larger clone one base away. The V gene is TRBV20-1, the J gene TRBJ1-1; TRBD1 might be the D (6 bases). Trimming left V 3 bases short and J 3 bases short, with 11 bases between. The V gene's germline CDR1 is DFQATT and CDR2 SNEGSKA (reference sequence). This CDR3 spans 13 amino acids. In DNA, the CDR3 is TGCAGTGCTAGGGGGGCGGAGGACACTGAAGCTTTCTTT. This encodes CSARGAEDTEAFF.

This clonotype has more than one count but fewer than ten. The V gene is TRBV7-2, the J gene TRBJ2-7; no definite D call. V lost 5 bases and J 6 bases, leaving 14 bases between the germline ends. CDR1 SGHTA and CDR2 FQGNSA come from the germline V gene. This CDR3 is built from 13 residues. In DNA form, the CDR3 reads TGTGCCAGCAGCCCCCGTGAAGAGAGCGAGCAGTACTTC. This sequence encodes CASSPREESEQYF.

At least ten counts were recorded for this clonotype. The chain recombines TRBV10-3 with TRBJ1-2; tentative D call: TRBD1 (6 bases). Germline loops: CDR1 ENHRY, CDR2 SYGVKD. The CDR3 consists of 16 residues. With 3 bases removed from V and 7 bases from J, the gap between germline ends came to 21 bases. This CDR3 is CAISDDGGRGLSGYTF. The DNA of the CDR3 is TGTGCCATCAGTGATGATGGTGGCAGGGGATTAAGTGGCTACACCTTC.

At least ten counts were recorded for this clonotype. V is TRBV19 and J is TRBJ1-4, with 10 positions matching TRBD1. V lost 5 bases, J lost 7 bases, and 7 bases stayed unmatched. CDR1 is LNHDA, CDR2 SQIVND, per germline (reference sequence). CDR3 length: 15 residues. The DNA of the CDR3 is TGTGCCAGTAGTGGAAGACAGGGGGCCAGTGAAAAACTGTTTTTT. Protein product: CASSGRQGASEKLFF.

This chain joins TRBV7-3 and TRBJ2-7, with D possibly being TRBD1 (6 bases). The germline CDR1 and CDR2 sequences are SGHTA and FQGTGA. The CDR3 runs 13 residues. V lost 5 bases and J lost 7, with 15 bases in between. CDR3 bases: TGTGCCAGCAGCCCGGGGACACCCTCGGAGCAGTACTTC. Translated, it gives CASSPGTPSEQYF.

This clonotype has at least ten counts. The chain uses TRBV28 and TRBJ2-5; 8 positions match TRBD2. The germline V gene encodes CDR1 MDHEN and CDR2 SYDVKM. This CDR3 contains 15 residues. V lost 7 bases and J lost 4; bases outside the gene matches: 11. In DNA, the CDR3 is TGTGCCAGCACCATAGACGGGGGGGGTGGAGAGACCCAGTACTTC. Its protein product is CASTIDGGGGETQYF.

This chain joins TRBV6-6 and TRBJ2-3, with D uncertain. The germline V gene has CDR1 MNHNY and CDR2 SVGAGI (reference sequence). This CDR3 has 15 amino acids. V was shortened by 0 bases and J by 3 bases, with 10 bases between the two germline ends. CDR3 coding DNA: TGTGCCAGCAGTTACTCGCGTCCGGAGACAGATACGCAGTATTTT. Amino acids: CASSYSRPETDTQYF.